A few counts support the clone carrying this TCR beta chain. The antigen is not known. This entry belongs to a study of response to subunit inactivated influenza vaccine. Trimming shortened V by 10 bases and J by 5 bases, and 15 bases separated the two germline ends. Germline values: CDR1 SGHVS, CDR2 FQNEAQ. This CDR3 has 13 residues. Whole-study findings and limits: New T cells are recruited in small numbers by each seasonal influenza vaccination, according to the authors' suggestion.

One entry per CDR3 protein, called by TCRdb with MiXCR from the RT-PCR reads. This table has 530,000 or so distinct CDR3 sequences, roughly 23% appearing once. The sample was CD4+ T cells sorted from PBMCs, taken more than 4 days after vaccination. The origin of this receptor is a man aged 50 to 59 who received an inactivated influenza vaccine. This chain uses TRBV7-8 with TRBJ1-5, with unresolved D. The CDR3 nucleotides read TGTGCCACCCAACCCTCCTGGGATCAGCCCCAGCATTTT. It codes for CATQPSWDQPQHF.